The rows below give T cell receptor beta chains drawn from one sample of a study of graft-versus-host responses after intestinal transplantation. The method was immunoSEQ multiplex PCR; TCRdb's version includes in-frame clones alone and lacks a portion of them. The data show tens of thousands of clones, roughly 90% seen once. Source: ileum tissue, taken 357 days after transplant. These receptors were taken from a human patient who received an intestinal transplant, so some T cells may come from the graft donor. The CDR3 runs from the conserved cysteine through the conserved F or W. Fields, in order: clone size, J gene, V gene, D gene, CDR3 protein, CDR3 DNA. D genes are given only for firm matches. Part of the rows lack a size; the others show once, few, many or a class for expanded clones.

size: .
J: TRBJ2-7
V: TRBV19
D: TRBD1
CDR3: CASQSTFDRGDEQYF
DNA: TGTGCCAGTCAATCCACCTTTGACAGGGGGGACGAGCAGTACTTC

size: .
J: TRBJ1-5
V: TRBV5-1
D: .
CDR3: CASRGRIGQPQHF
DNA: TGCGCCAGCAGAGGCAGGATCGGGCAGCCCCAGCATTTT

size: once
J: TRBJ2-7
V: TRBV28
D: TRBD2
CDR3: CASSPGLAGALAYEQYF
DNA: TGTGCCAGCAGTCCCGGACTAGCGGGGGCCTTGGCCTACGAGCAGTACTTC

size: .
J: TRBJ1-1
V: TRBV6-4
D: .
CDR3: CASRQELNTEAFF
DNA: TGTGCCAGTCGACAGGAGCTGAACACTGAAGCTTTCTTT

size: .
J: TRBJ2-7
V: TRBV9
D: .
CDR3: CASSVVPGYEQYF
DNA: TGTGCCAGCAGCGTAGTCCCAGGATACGAGCAGTACTTC

size: .
J: TRBJ1-6
V: TRBV18
D: TRBD1
CDR3: CASSGTGGQFALHF
DNA: TGTGCCAGCTCAGGGACAGGGGGCCAATTCGCCCTCCACTTT

size: once
J: TRBJ2-7
V: TRBV5-6
D: .
CDR3: CASSWDGPVSHEQYF
DNA: TGTGCCAGCAGCTGGGACGGCCCTGTGAGCCACGAGCAGTACTTC

size: .
J: TRBJ2-1
V: TRBV6-9
D: .
CDR3: CASSSGNEQFF
DNA: TGTGCCAGCAGTAGCGGGAATGAGCAGTTCTTC

size: few
J: TRBJ2-6
V: TRBV29-1
D: .
CDR3: CSVLGSPISGANVLTF
DNA: TGCAGCGTCCTGGGGAGCCCGATATCTGGGGCCAACGTCCTGACTTTC

size: .
J: TRBJ2-7
V: TRBV30
D: .
CDR3: CAWSVGGEQYF
DNA: TGTGCCTGGAGTGTAGGCGGCGAGCAGTACTTC

size: .
J: TRBJ2-1
V: TRBV5-4
D: TRBD1
CDR3: CASSSDNRGKYNEQFF
DNA: TGTGCCAGCAGCTCGGATAACAGGGGGAAATACAATGAGCAGTTCTTC

size: .
J: TRBJ2-3
V: TRBV19
D: .
CDR3: CASSITDTQYF
DNA: TGTGCCAGTAGTATTACAGATACGCAGTATTTT

size: .
J: TRBJ2-7
V: TRBV5-6
D: TRBD1
CDR3: CASSLEGLGTGVYEQYF
DNA: TGTGCCAGCAGCTTGGAGGGGCTTGGGACAGGGGTCTACGAGCAGTACTTC

size: .
J: TRBJ2-2
V: TRBV7-9
D: TRBD1
CDR3: CASSPTGTATTGELFF
DNA: TGTGCCAGCAGCCCCACCGGGACAGCTACAACCGGGGAGCTGTTTTTT

size: .
J: TRBJ1-4
V: TRBV5-1
D: .
CDR3: CASSLGNSGVGEKLFF
DNA: TGCGCCAGCAGCTTGGGAAATAGTGGGGTAGGGGAAAAACTGTTTTTT

size: .
J: TRBJ2-3
V: TRBV9
D: TRBD2
CDR3: CASSVDPSGGPRSDTQYF
DNA: TGTGCCAGCAGCGTAGACCCTAGCGGGGGGCCGAGATCAGATACGCAGTATTTT

size: .
J: TRBJ2-1
V: TRBV2
D: TRBD2
CDR3: CASSESLAGYNEQFF
DNA: TGTGCCAGCAGTGAAAGTCTAGCGGGATACAATGAGCAGTTCTTC

size: .
J: TRBJ2-5
V: TRBV29-1
D: .
CDR3: CSVETASVNQETQYF
DNA: TGCAGCGTTGAAACAGCTAGTGTGAACCAAGAGACCCAGTACTTC

size: once
J: TRBJ1-4
V: TRBV28
D: .
CDR3: CASSPPGRKGEKLFF
DNA: TGTGCCAGCAGCCCCCCTGGCAGGAAGGGAGAAAAACTGTTTTTT

size: .
J: TRBJ2-4
V: TRBV15
D: .
CDR3: CATSRGVTGAKNIQYF
DNA: TGTGCCACCAGCAGAGGTGTTACAGGGGCCAAAAACATTCAGTACTTC

size: .
J: TRBJ1-4
V: TRBV29-1
D: .
CDR3: CSVSTTGTTNEKLFF
DNA: TGCAGCGTCTCTACCACTGGGACAACTAATGAAAAACTGTTTTTT

size: .
J: TRBJ2-6
V: TRBV28
D: TRBD1
CDR3: CASSLWTGDGANVLTF
DNA: TGTGCCAGCAGTTTATGGACAGGGGATGGGGCCAACGTCCTGACTTTC

size: few
J: TRBJ2-7
V: TRBV7-2
D: .
CDR3: CASSWTGEQYF
DNA: TGTGCCAGCAGCTGGACGGGAGAGCAGTACTTC

size: .
J: TRBJ2-7
V: TRBV7-9
D: TRBD2
CDR3: CASSLAGGPYEQYF
DNA: TGTGCCAGCAGTTTAGCGGGAGGGCCTTACGAGCAGTACTTC

size: .
J: TRBJ1-1
V: TRBV28
D: .
CDR3: CASSRYRVTDTEAFF
DNA: TGTGCCAGCAGTCGTTACAGGGTAACGGACACTGAAGCTTTCTTT

size: few
J: TRBJ2-7
V: TRBV2
D: .
CDR3: CASTGQGPF
DNA: TGTGCCAGCACGGGACAAGGGCCCTTC

size: .
J: TRBJ2-3
V: TRBV5-1
D: TRBD2
CDR3: CASSLAGLAGADTQYF
DNA: TGCGCCAGCAGCTTGGCTGGACTAGCGGGGGCAGATACGCAGTATTTT

size: .
J: TRBJ1-2
V: TRBV5-6
D: .
CDR3: CASSFQGSDYGYTF
DNA: TGTGCCAGCAGCTTCCAGGGATCCGACTATGGCTACACCTTC

size: .
J: TRBJ1-6
V: TRBV7-9
D: TRBD1
CDR3: CASSLGTGVGSYNSPLHF
DNA: TGTGCCAGCAGCCTCGGGACAGGGGTTGGCTCCTATAATTCACCCCTCCACTTT

size: .
J: TRBJ2-7
V: TRBV10-2
D: TRBD1
CDR3: CASSVFQGDSYEQYF
DNA: TGCGCCAGCAGTGTATTTCAGGGGGACTCCTACGAGCAGTACTTC

size: .
J: TRBJ1-4
V: TRBV7-2
D: .
CDR3: CASSFRVSEKLFF
DNA: TGTGCCAGCAGCTTTAGGGTTAGTGAAAAACTGTTTTTT

size: .
J: TRBJ1-5
V: TRBV15
D: .
CDR3: CATSRDYQIREDNQPQHF
DNA: TGTGCCACCAGCAGAGATTATCAGATTCGGGAAGACAATCAGCCCCAGCATTTT

size: .
J: TRBJ2-3
V: TRBV5-1
D: .
CDR3: CASSPGQNTDTQYF
DNA: TGCGCCAGCAGCCCGGGACAAAACACAGATACGCAGTATTTT

size: .
J: TRBJ1-2
V: TRBV5-6
D: .
CDR3: CASSLETGGFGGYTF
DNA: TGTGCCAGCAGCTTGGAGACAGGCGGCTTTGGGGGCTACACCTTC

size: .
J: TRBJ2-7
V: TRBV7-2
D: TRBD2
CDR3: CASSLGGGGTYEQYF
DNA: TGTGCCAGCAGCTTAGGTGGCGGGGGAACATACGAGCAGTACTTC

size: .
J: TRBJ2-1
V: TRBV27
D: TRBD2
CDR3: CASSLGGSSYNEQFF
DNA: TGTGCCAGCAGTTTGGGCGGGAGCTCCTACAATGAGCAGTTCTTC

size: .
J: TRBJ2-5
V: TRBV6-5
D: .
CDR3: CASSPTGWGETQYF
DNA: TGTGCCAGCAGTCCAACAGGGTGGGGAGAGACCCAGTACTTC

size: once
J: TRBJ2-1
V: TRBV5-1
D: .
CDR3: CASSFGGPYNEQFF
DNA: TGCGCCAGCAGCTTCGGTGGGCCCTACAATGAGCAGTTCTTC

size: .
J: TRBJ1-3
V: TRBV5-1
D: .
CDR3: CASSLGAGNTIYF
DNA: TGCGCCAGCAGCTTGGGGGCGGGAAACACCATATATTTT

size: .
J: TRBJ1-2
V: TRBV6-6
D: TRBD1
CDR3: CASSGPGQSYGYTF
DNA: TGTGCCAGCAGTGGTCCGGGACAGTCCTATGGCTACACCTTC

size: once
J: TRBJ1-2
V: TRBV25-1
D: TRBD1
CDR3: CASSEGTGGRGYTF
DNA: TGTGCCAGCAGTGAGGGGACAGGCGGACGTGGCTACACCTTC

size: .
J: TRBJ2-5
V: TRBV7-3
D: TRBD2
CDR3: CASSSGLAGAGTQYF
DNA: TGTGCCAGCAGCTCGGGACTAGCGGGGGCAGGGACCCAGTACTTC

size: .
J: TRBJ1-2
V: TRBV11-2
D: TRBD1
CDR3: CASSFMDRVGGYTF
DNA: TGTGCCAGCAGCTTTATGGACAGGGTGGGCGGCTACACCTTC

size: .
J: TRBJ2-1
V: TRBV27
D: TRBD1
CDR3: CASSPGTGSYNEQFF
DNA: TGTGCCAGCAGTCCGGGGACAGGGTCCTACAATGAGCAGTTCTTC

size: .
J: TRBJ2-5
V: TRBV28
D: .
CDR3: CASSLVDWQETQYF
DNA: TGTGCCAGCAGTTTAGTGGACTGGCAAGAGACCCAGTACTTC

size: .
J: TRBJ1-2
V: TRBV7-9
D: .
CDR3: CASSPGPGGYTF
DNA: TGTGCCAGCAGCCCCGGGCCAGGGGGCTACACCTTC

size: .
J: TRBJ2-2
V: TRBV21-1
D: .
CDR3: CASSKGRRGTGELFF
DNA: TGTGCCAGCAGCAAAGGTCGGAGGGGGACCGGGGAGCTGTTTTTT

size: .
J: TRBJ1-1
V: TRBV6-5
D: TRBD1
CDR3: CASSYRDSTYTEAFF
DNA: TGTGCCAGCAGTTACAGGGACAGCACCTACACTGAAGCTTTCTTT

size: .
J: TRBJ1-5
V: TRBV28
D: .
CDR3: CASSLDHRELSNQPQHF
DNA: TGTGCCAGCAGCTTAGACCACAGGGAACTTAGCAATCAGCCCCAGCATTTT

size: few
J: TRBJ2-7
V: TRBV11-3
D: .
CDR3: CASSPGTLYEQYF
DNA: TGTGCCAGCAGCCCTGGGACCCTCTACGAGCAGTACTTC

size: .
J: TRBJ1-2
V: TRBV23-1
D: .
CDR3: CASSQSGGTPNYGYTF
DNA: TGCGCCAGCAGTCAATCCGGGGGGACACCTAACTATGGCTACACCTTC

size: .
J: TRBJ1-5
V: TRBV6-1
D: .
CDR3: CASSTAGSNQPQHF
DNA: TGTGCCAGCAGTACCGCGGGGAGCAATCAGCCCCAGCATTTT

size: .
J: TRBJ2-7
V: TRBV6-5
D: .
CDR3: CASSYASDSDVYEQYF
DNA: TGTGCCAGCAGTTACGCCTCGGACAGTGACGTCTACGAGCAGTACTTC

size: .
J: TRBJ2-7
V: TRBV14
D: .
CDR3: CASSQDMGYEQYF
DNA: TGTGCCAGCAGCCAAGATATGGGCTACGAGCAGTACTTC

size: .
J: TRBJ1-1
V: TRBV23-1
D: TRBD1
CDR3: CASSQSWDRENTEAFF
DNA: TGCGCCAGCAGTCAATCGTGGGACAGAGAGAACACTGAAGCTTTCTTT

size: .
J: TRBJ2-7
V: TRBV29-1
D: .
CDR3: CSVEEEGQAGYEQYF
DNA: TGCAGCGTTGAAGAAGAGGGGCAGGCAGGGTACGAGCAGTACTTC

size: .
J: TRBJ1-2
V: TRBV6-5
D: .
CDR3: CASSWGTGMVYGYTF
DNA: TGTGCCAGCAGTTGGGGTACAGGGATGGTGTATGGCTACACCTTC

size: .
J: TRBJ2-1
V: TRBV4-1
D: .
CDR3: CASSQEGGKGYNEQFF
DNA: TGCGCCAGCAGCCAAGAGGGTGGGAAAGGCTACAATGAGCAGTTCTTC

size: .
J: TRBJ2-3
V: TRBV4-2
D: TRBD2
CDR3: CASSQEAGSSGGVTDTQYF
DNA: TGTGCCAGCAGCCAAGAAGCGGGATCTAGCGGGGGGGTGACAGATACGCAGTATTTT

size: .
J: TRBJ2-3
V: TRBV9
D: .
CDR3: CASSVLDSDTQYF
DNA: TGTGCCAGCAGCGTATTGGACTCAGATACGCAGTATTTT